There are a few counts of the clone carrying this T cell receptor beta chain. Its antigen remains unknown. It was RNA transcripts that yielded the amplified TCR beta CDR3 regions. TCR CDR3 underwent first-round RT-PCR with the HTBI primer set. TCRdb redid the calling of the multiplex PCR reads with MiXCR, one entry per CDR3 protein. This table has 200,000 to 250,000 distinct CDR3 sequences, roughly 17% appearing once. This entry belongs to a study of T cells in Graves' hyperthyroidism and ophthalmopathy. The wider study: Peripheral blood samples were taken at initial diagnosis, prior to any treatment. Findings and limits, study-wide: Most thyroid clonotypes expanded above 0.001 appeared in blood too.

Uncontrolled infection, other autoimmune disease, pregnancy or lactation barred patients from enrollment. Looked up from germline, CDR1 is DFQATT and CDR2 is SNEGSKA (reference sequence). CDR3 length: 15 amino acids. The V and J ends lost 6 bases and 1 base respectively, with 16 bases between them. Material for sequencing was blood. The rearrangement joins TRBV20-1 to TRBJ2-4, with D unresolved. This clonotype was obtained from a man aged 50 to 59 with Graves' hyperthyroidism. The CDR3 DNA is TGCAGTGCCCTTGACCCTTCGGTGGCCAAAAACATTCAGTACTTC. It encodes CSALDPSVAKNIQYF.